This TCR beta chain was retrieved from a study of T cell responses to AZD1222 COVID-19 vaccine. Study conclusions and caveats: None of the repertoires were sampled until the peak T cell response had passed. CD4 TCRs linked to vaccination spanned spike, dominating at 160-218 and 743-854.

In the case of this clone: Its antigen is not known.

Assay used: immunoSEQ multiplex PCR; TCRdb lists only in-frame clones, some missing. The data contain about 140,000 clones, around nine tenths of them singletons. Trimming removed 5 bases at V and 8 bases at J, with 18 bases between. The germline V gene has CDR1 MNHEY and CDR2 SVGAGI. The CDR3 loop spans 14 amino acids. The chain has TRBV6-5 and TRBJ1-2; D gene ambiguous. The source of this sequence is an adult who received the AZD1222 COVID-19 vaccine. Specimen: peripheral blood, collected 28 days after the second AZD1222 dose. CDR3 loop: CASSKPSVTGGYTF. CDR3 DNA: TGTGCCAGCAGTAAACCCTCAGTCACCGGGGGCTACACCTTC.